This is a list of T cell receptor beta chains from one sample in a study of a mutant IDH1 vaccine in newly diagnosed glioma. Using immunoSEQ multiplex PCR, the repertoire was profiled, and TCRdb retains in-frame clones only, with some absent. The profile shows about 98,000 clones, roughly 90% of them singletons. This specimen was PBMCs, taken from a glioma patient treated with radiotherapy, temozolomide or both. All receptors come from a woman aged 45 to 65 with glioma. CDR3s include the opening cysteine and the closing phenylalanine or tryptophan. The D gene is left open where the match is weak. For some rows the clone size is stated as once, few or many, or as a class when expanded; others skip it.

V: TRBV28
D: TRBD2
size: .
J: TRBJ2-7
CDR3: CASSRPGLAYEQYF
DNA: TGTGCCAGCAGCCGTCCGGGACTAGCCTACGAGCAGTACTTC

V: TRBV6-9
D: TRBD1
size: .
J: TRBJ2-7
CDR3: CASSVVGQGHYEQYF
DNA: TGTGCCAGCAGTGTCGTGGGACAGGGTCACTACGAGCAGTACTTC

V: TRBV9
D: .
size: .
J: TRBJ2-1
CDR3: CASSVIGYDEQFF
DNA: TGTGCCAGCAGCGTGATAGGGTATGATGAGCAGTTCTTC

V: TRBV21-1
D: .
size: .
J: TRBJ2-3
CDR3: CASISGIRTDTQYF
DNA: TGTGCCAGCATTAGCGGGATACGCACAGATACGCAGTATTTT

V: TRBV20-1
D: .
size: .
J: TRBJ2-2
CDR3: CSALASGELFF
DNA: TGCAGTGCTCTCGCCTCGGGGGAGCTGTTTTTT

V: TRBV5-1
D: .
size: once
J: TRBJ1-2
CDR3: CASSPAGTSYGYTF
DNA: TGCGCCAGCAGCCCGGCAGGGACATCCTATGGCTACACCTTC

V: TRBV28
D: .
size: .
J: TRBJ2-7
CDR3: CASSARDHSYEQYF
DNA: TGTGCCAGCAGTGCCCGGGACCACTCCTACGAGCAGTACTTC

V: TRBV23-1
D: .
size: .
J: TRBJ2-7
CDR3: CASSPLPGQIPPTNFYEQYF
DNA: TGCGCCAGCAGTCCACTCCCCGGGCAGATCCCACCTACCAATTTCTACGAGCAGTACTTC

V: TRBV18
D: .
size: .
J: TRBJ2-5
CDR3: CASSPEWDFQETQYF
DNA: TGTGCCAGCTCACCAGAATGGGACTTCCAAGAGACCCAGTACTTC

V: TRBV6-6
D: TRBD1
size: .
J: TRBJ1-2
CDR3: CASDRTGGNYGYTF
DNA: TGTGCCAGCGACAGGACAGGGGGGAACTATGGCTACACCTTC

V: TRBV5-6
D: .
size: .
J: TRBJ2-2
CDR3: CASSLGSLRGGELFF
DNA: TGTGCCAGCAGCTTGGGGTCCCTACGGGGCGGGGAGCTGTTTTTT

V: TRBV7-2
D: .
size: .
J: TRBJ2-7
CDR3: CASSLNRGYEQYF
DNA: TGTGCCAGCAGCTTAAATAGGGGATACGAGCAGTACTTC

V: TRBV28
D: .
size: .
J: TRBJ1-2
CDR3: CASSLGAGNYGYTF
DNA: TGTGCCAGCAGTTTGGGGGCGGGAAACTATGGCTACACCTTC

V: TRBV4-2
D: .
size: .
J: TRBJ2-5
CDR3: CASSPPNQETQYF
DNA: TGTGCCAGCAGCCCTCCAAACCAAGAGACCCAGTACTTC

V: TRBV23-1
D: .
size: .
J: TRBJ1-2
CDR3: CASSQYPFYYGYTF
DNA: TGCGCCAGCAGTCAATATCCATTCTACTATGGCTACACCTTC

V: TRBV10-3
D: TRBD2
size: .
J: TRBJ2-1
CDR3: CAIGLAGAEQFF
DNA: TGTGCCATCGGACTAGCGGGAGCTGAGCAGTTCTTC

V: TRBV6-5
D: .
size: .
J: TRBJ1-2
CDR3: CASSYSGGAHGYTF
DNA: TGTGCCAGCAGTTACTCGGGGGGGGCTCATGGCTACACCTTC

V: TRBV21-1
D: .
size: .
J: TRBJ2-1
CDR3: CASSPYRWQGYEQFF
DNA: TGTGCCAGCAGCCCTTACCGGTGGCAGGGCTATGAGCAGTTCTTC

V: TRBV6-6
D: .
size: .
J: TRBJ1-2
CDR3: CASSPDSMYGYTF
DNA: TGTGCCAGCAGCCCTGACAGTATGTATGGCTACACCTTC

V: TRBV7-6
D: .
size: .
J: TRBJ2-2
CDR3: CASSLAHRANTGELFF
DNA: TGTGCCAGCAGCTTAGCGCACAGGGCGAACACCGGGGAGCTGTTTTTT

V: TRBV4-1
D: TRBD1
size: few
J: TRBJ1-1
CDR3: CASSQMTGGYTEAFF
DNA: TGCGCCAGCAGCCAGATGACAGGGGGCTACACTGAAGCTTTCTTT

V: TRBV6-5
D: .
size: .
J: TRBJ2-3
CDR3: CASSYSKGGESDTQYF
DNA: TGTGCCAGCAGTTACTCGAAGGGCGGGGAATCAGATACGCAGTATTTT

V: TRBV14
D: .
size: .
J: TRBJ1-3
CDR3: CASSQDGNTIYF
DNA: TGTGCCAGCAGCCAAGACGGGAACACCATATATTTT

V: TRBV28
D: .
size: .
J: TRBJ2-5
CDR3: CASSQTPGVLSQYF
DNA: TGTGCCAGCAGTCAAACCCCCGGCGTTCTGTCCCAGTACTTC

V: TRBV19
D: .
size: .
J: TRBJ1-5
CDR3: CASSWGAQPQHF
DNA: TGTGCCAGTAGTTGGGGGGCGCAGCCCCAGCATTTT

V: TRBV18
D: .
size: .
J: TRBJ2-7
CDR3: CASSPPGRQVYEQYF
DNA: TGTGCCAGCTCACCACCGGGGCGGCAAGTCTACGAGCAGTACTTC

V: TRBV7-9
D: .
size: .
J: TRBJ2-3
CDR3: CASSLLDTQYF
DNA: TGTGCCAGCAGCTTGTTGGATACGCAGTATTTT

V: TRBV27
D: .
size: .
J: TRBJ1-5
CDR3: CASSLSVGAGIGKFYQPQHF
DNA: TGTGCCAGCAGTTTATCAGTCGGGGCAGGGATAGGGAAGTTTTATCAGCCCCAGCATTTT

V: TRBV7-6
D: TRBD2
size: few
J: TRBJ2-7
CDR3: CASSLAVGRGGEQYF
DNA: TGTGCCAGCAGCTTAGCGGTCGGGAGGGGTGGCGAGCAGTACTTC

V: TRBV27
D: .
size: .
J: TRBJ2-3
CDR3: CASSLEGADTQYF
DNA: TGTGCCAGCAGTTTAGAGGGCGCAGATACGCAGTATTTT

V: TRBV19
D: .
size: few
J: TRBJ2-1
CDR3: CASSLIPGYNEQFF
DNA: TGTGCCAGTAGTCTAATCCCGGGGTACAATGAGCAGTTCTTC

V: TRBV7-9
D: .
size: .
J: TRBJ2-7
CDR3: CASSLGAGSLHEQYF
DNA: TGTGCCAGCAGCTTAGGCGCAGGATCCCTCCACGAGCAGTACTTC

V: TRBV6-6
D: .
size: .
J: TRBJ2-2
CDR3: CASIDLDKTGELFF
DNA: TGTGCCAGCATTGACTTAGACAAGACCGGGGAGCTGTTTTTT

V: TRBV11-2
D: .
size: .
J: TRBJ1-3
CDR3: CASSRGRPLNTIYF
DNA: TGTGCCAGCAGCCGGGGGAGACCCTTAAACACCATATATTTT

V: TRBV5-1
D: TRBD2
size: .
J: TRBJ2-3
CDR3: CASSLSGRADTQYF
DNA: TGCGCCAGCAGCCTTAGCGGGAGGGCAGATACGCAGTATTTT

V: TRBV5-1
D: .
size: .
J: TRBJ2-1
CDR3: CASSLKPNEQFF
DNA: TGCGCCAGCAGCTTGAAACCCAATGAGCAGTTCTTC

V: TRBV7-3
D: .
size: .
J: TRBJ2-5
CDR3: CASSLRRGETQYF
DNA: TGTGCCAGCAGCTTAAGGAGGGGAGAGACCCAGTACTTC

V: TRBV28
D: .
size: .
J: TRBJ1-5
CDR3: CASSGTPSNQPQHF
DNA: TGTGCCAGCAGCGGGACACCGAGCAATCAGCCCCAGCATTTT

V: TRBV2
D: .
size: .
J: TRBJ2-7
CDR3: CASSRVYEQYF
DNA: TGTGCCAGCAGTAGGGTGTACGAGCAGTACTTC

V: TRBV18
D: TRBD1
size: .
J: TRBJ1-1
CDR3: CASSPPGTGPPAFF
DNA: TGTGCCAGCTCACCACCAGGGACAGGGCCCCCCGCTTTCTTT

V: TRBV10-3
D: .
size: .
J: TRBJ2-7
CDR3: CAITGGEASYEQYF
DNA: TGTGCCATCACAGGGGGGGAGGCCTCCTACGAGCAGTACTTC

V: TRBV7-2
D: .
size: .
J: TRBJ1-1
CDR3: CASSPGPNTEAFF
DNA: TGTGCCAGCAGCCCCGGCCCGAACACTGAAGCTTTCTTT

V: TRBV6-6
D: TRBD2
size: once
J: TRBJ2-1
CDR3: CASSSNTGGRVDEQFF
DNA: TGTGCCAGCAGTTCAAACACGGGCGGGAGGGTCGATGAGCAGTTCTTC

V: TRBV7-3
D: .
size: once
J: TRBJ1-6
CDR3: CASSRGDPNSPLHF
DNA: TGTGCCAGCAGTCGGGGGGACCCGAATTCACCCCTCCACTTT

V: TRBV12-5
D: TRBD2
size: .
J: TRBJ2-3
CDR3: CASGLDGAGVRSDTQYF
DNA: TGTGCTAGTGGTTTGGACGGAGCGGGAGTTCGATCTGATACGCAGTATTTT

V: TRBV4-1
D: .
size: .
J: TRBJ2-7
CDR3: CASSLKRGGGEQYF
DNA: TGCGCCAGCAGCCTTAAGAGAGGAGGCGGCGAGCAGTACTTC

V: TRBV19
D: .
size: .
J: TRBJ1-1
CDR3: CASSNMLNTEAFF
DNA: TGTGCCAGTAGTAATATGTTGAACACTGAAGCTTTCTTT